Below are 30 T cell receptor beta chains sequenced from a single sample in a study of identical twins. From the 5' RACE reads, TCRdb called clonotypes with MiXCR, one entry per CDR3 protein. This sample has approximately 680,000 distinct CDR3 sequences; under 8.5% occur once, and the top ten carry around 1.6%. This same sample was also taken into another study, of yellow fever vaccine responses in identical twins.

The sequencing sample was made of PBMCs. These receptors all come from a woman younger than 30 in good health.

The chain carries TRBV12-3 or TRBV12-4 and TRBJ2-1, with 8 nucleotides matching TRBD2. With 3 bases clipped from V and 6 bases from J, the junction kept 7 bases outside the gene matches. The CDR3 contains 15 residues. CDR3 bases: TGTGCCAGCAGTTTTACCGGGACTAGTGGCAATGAGCAGTTCTTC. Amino acid sequence: CASSFTGTSGNEQFF.

V is TRBV5-5 and J is TRBJ2-3, with 7 bases that match TRBD2. This CDR3 contains 17 residues. Germline loops: CDR1 SGHKS, CDR2 YYEKEE (reference sequence). Trimming took 4 bases from V and 2 from J; bases not matched to a gene: 13. DNA for the CDR3: TGTGCCAGCAGCGTTGCTGGCGGGAGTGCGGTCACAGATACGCAGTATTTT. The encoded protein is CASSVAGGSAVTDTQYF.

This clonotype was seen only a few times. This rearrangement joins TRBV28 to TRBJ2-1; 7 nucleotides line up with TRBD1. The V gene end was trimmed by 5 bases and the J gene end by 10 bases; junction bases not matched to a gene: 5. CDR1 is MDHEN and CDR2 is SYDVKM in the germline V gene. The CDR3 sequence is 12 residues long. The CDR3 region has the DNA TGTGCCAGCAGTCGGGACAGTTGGGAGCAGTTCTTC. Encoded protein: CASSRDSWEQFF.

The chain recombines TRBV11-2 with TRBJ2-3; 12 nucleotides align to TRBD2. Germline V gene sequence: CDR1 SGHAT, CDR2 FQNNGV. The CDR3 totals 17 residues. Losses at the gene ends were 4 bases for V and 2 bases for J; bases not matched to a gene: 7. The DNA of the CDR3 is TGTGCCAGCAGCTCACAGCTAGCGGGGGGGATCACAGATACGCAGTATTTT. Protein sequence: CASSSQLAGGITDTQYF.

This clonotype came up many times. The rearrangement joins TRBV12-3 or TRBV12-4 to TRBJ2-1; D is ambiguous. V lost 3 bases, J lost 7 bases, and 16 bases lay in between. The CDR3 runs 15 residues. This CDR3 reads CASSFGSLFGNEQFF. The CDR3 nucleotides read TGTGCCAGCAGTTTTGGTAGCCTTTTTGGTAATGAGCAGTTCTTC.

The sample holds a few counts of this clonotype. The chain has TRBV29-1 and TRBJ2-3; TRBD1 matches 8 bases. Trimming removed 7 bases from V and 6 bases from J; junction bases left unmatched: 9. The germline V gene encodes CDR1 SQVTM and CDR2 ANQGSEA. The length of the CDR3 is 13 residues. The CDR3 spells CSAGQGNRDTQYF. CDR3 DNA: TGCAGCGCCGGACAGGGAAATAGGGATACGCAGTATTTT.

This clonotype has only a few counts. The V call is TRBV28, the J call TRBJ1-2; D uncertain. Looked up from germline, CDR1 is MDHEN and CDR2 is SYDVKM. V dropped 3 bases and J dropped 3 bases, with 11 bases sitting between them. CDR3 length: 14 amino acids. The CDR3 protein is CASSFNAQYYGYTF. The DNA of the CDR3 is TGTGCCAGCAGTTTTAACGCACAATACTATGGCTACACCTTC.

This clonotype was seen at least ten times. This sequence joins TRBV2 and TRBJ2-1; TRBD2 aligns across 7 bases. V shed 3 bases, J shed 3 bases, and the junction held 8 bases outside the gene matches. CDR3 length: 16 residues. Germline loops: CDR1 SNHLY, CDR2 FYNNEI. CDR3 region: CASSDVGLGRYNEQFF. The CDR3 DNA follows: TGTGCCAGCAGTGATGTCGGACTAGGGCGCTACAATGAGCAGTTCTTC.

The chain employs TRBV7-9 and TRBJ2-5, with D unresolved. V lost 1 base, J lost 5 bases, and 11 bases lay in between. This CDR3 has 14 residues. CDR1 is SEHNR, CDR2 FQNEAQ, per germline (reference sequence). In DNA, the CDR3 is TGTGCCAGCAGCTTAGAGCTGCGCAAGGAGACCCAGTACTTC. The encoded protein is CASSLELRKETQYF.

The rearrangement uses TRBV20-1 and TRBJ2-1, with TRBD1 identical over 9 bases. The ends lost 5 bases at V and 0 bases at J; junction bases unmatched: 17. Germline CDR1 reads DFQATT; CDR2 reads SNEGSKA (reference sequence). There are 19 residues in the CDR3. This CDR3 is CSAVTGGKGPSRSYNEQFF. The CDR3 DNA is TGCAGTGCTGTAACAGGGGGCAAGGGTCCTAGCCGCTCCTACAATGAGCAGTTCTTC.

The CDR3 loop is CASSFWLAGIETQYF. CDR3 in DNA: TGTGCCAGCAGCTTTTGGCTAGCCGGGATTGAGACCCAGTACTTC. The chain links TRBV7-9 to TRBJ2-5, with a weak D call TRBD2 (5 bases). Trimming removed 3 bases from V and 5 bases from J, with 16 bases in between. Germline assignment: CDR1 SEHNR and CDR2 FQNEAQ (reference sequence). There are 15 residues in the CDR3.

This clonotype was seen only a few times. V usage is TRBV5-1 and J usage is TRBJ1-2, with D uncertain. The length of the CDR3 is 18 residues. CDR1 and CDR2 from the germline V gene are SGHRS and YFSETQ. Trimming took off 3 bases at V and 2 bases at J, with 23 bases between the two ends. The CDR3 region has the DNA TGCGCCAGCAGCTGGATGACCCCGGACGCGGGAGTAAACTATGGCTACACCTTC. Translating gives CASSWMTPDAGVNYGYTF.

In its sample, this clonotype was seen a few times. The gene calls are TRBV29-1 and TRBJ2-1; 9 bases are shared with TRBD1. CDR1 SQVTM and CDR2 ANQGSEA come from the germline V gene. Unmatched junction bases numbered 8, after V lost 6 bases and J lost 8 bases. This CDR3 is built from 13 residues. CDR3 bases: TGCAGCGTGACCGGGACAGGGCGGTATGAGCAGTTCTTC. Its protein is CSVTGTGRYEQFF.

The CDR3 bases are TGTGCCAGCAGACTAGTCAGCGGCACTCAGTACTTC. It specifies CASRLVSGTQYF. The J gene is TRBJ2-4, the V gene TRBV12-3 or TRBV12-4; TRBD2 is a possible D gene (5 bases). V was cut by 6 bases and J by 12 bases, with 15 bases left in between. There are 12 residues in the CDR3.

This clonotype came up many times. The chain is built from TRBV5-1 and TRBJ1-1, with 7 bases identical to TRBD1. Germline CDR1 and CDR2: SGHRS and YFSETQ. The CDR3 is 17 residues long. J lost 0 bases, V lost 4 bases, and 12 bases had no gene match. The CDR3 is CASSSTGVRSLNTEAFF. As DNA, the CDR3 is TGCGCCAGCAGCAGCACAGGGGTTCGTAGTTTGAACACTGAAGCTTTCTTT.

This clonotype was observed a few times. CDR3 DNA sequence: TGTGCCACCAAGGGGGCAGGGGATAACACTGAAGCTTTCTTT. Its protein product is CATKGAGDNTEAFF. V and J are TRBV10-3 and TRBJ1-1; the match to TRBD1 covers 7 bases. With 10 bases clipped from V and 2 bases from J, the junction kept 10 bases outside the gene matches. The CDR3 runs 14 residues. Germline CDR1 reads ENHRY; CDR2 reads SYGVKD.

This clonotype appeared many times. The chain employs TRBV20-1 and TRBJ2-5; a possible D gene is TRBD1 (5 bases). The CDR3 spans 14 residues. The germline V gene has CDR1 DFQATT and CDR2 SNEGSKA (reference sequence). Trimming removed 1 base from V and 2 bases from J, with 11 bases in between. The CDR3 here is CSARALGQQETQYF. The DNA for the CDR3 is TGCAGTGCTAGAGCATTGGGGCAGCAAGAGACCCAGTACTTC.

This clonotype showed up many times. This chain links TRBV12-3 or TRBV12-4 with TRBJ2-1, with 12 bases fitting TRBD2. J was trimmed by 9 bases and V by 0 bases; bases with no gene match: 12. The CDR3 spans 18 residues. DNA of the CDR3: TGTGCCAGCAGTTTAGCGCCCCTAACTAGCGGGAGGTTAGGTGAGCAGTTCTTC. This gives the protein CASSLAPLTSGRLGEQFF.

This clonotype was counted at least ten times. The V gene is TRBV5-1, the J gene TRBJ2-7, with 9 bases fitting TRBD2. This CDR3 region has 15 residues. V shed 7 bases and J 5 bases; nucleotides not matched to a gene: 13. The germline gives CDR1 SGHRS, CDR2 YFSETQ. Here the CDR3 DNA reads TGCGCCAGCTGGCCCGGGGGTAGCGGGAGAAACGAGCAGTACTTC. Translated: CASWPGGSGRNEQYF. Drawing the rest from reference TRBV5-1 and TRBJ2-7, the complete variable domain is KAGVTQTPRYLIKTRGQQVTLSCSPISGHRSVSWYQQTPGQGLQFLFEYFSETQRNKGNFPGRFSGRQFSNSRSEMNVSTLELGDSALYLCASWPGGSGRNEQYFGPGTRLTVT.

The sample holds a few counts of this clonotype. The V gene is TRBV12-3 or TRBV12-4, the J gene TRBJ2-1; maybe TRBD2 (7 bases). This CDR3 has 17 residues. The ends were cut back, 5 bases at V and 9 bases at J, with 26 bases in the middle. The CDR3 region is CASSPRGGGSSSFEQFF. The DNA for the CDR3 is TGTGCCAGCAGTCCCAGGGGAGGCGGGAGTTCTTCTTTTGAGCAGTTCTTC.

This clonotype was seen repeatedly, ten times or more. V and J are TRBV5-1 and TRBJ2-3, with 8 bases matching TRBD1. With V trimmed by 4 bases and J by 6 bases, 7 bases remained unmatched. The CDR3 covers 14 residues. The germline CDR1 and CDR2 sequences are SGHRS and YFSETQ. The CDR3 loop is CASSNRQGLDTQYF. As DNA, the CDR3 is TGCGCCAGCAGCAATCGACAGGGGCTGGATACGCAGTATTTT.

This clonotype was seen ten or more times. The CDR3 is CSVEDRLAGVKNEQFF. CDR3 coding DNA: TGCAGCGTTGAAGATCGACTAGCGGGAGTTAAGAATGAGCAGTTCTTC. This chain uses TRBV29-1 with TRBJ2-1; 12 bases are shared with TRBD2. CDR3 length: 16 amino acids. Germline V lookup: CDR1 SQVTM, CDR2 ANQGSEA. V shed 0 bases and J 7 bases; nucleotides not matched to a gene: 7.

The rearrangement links TRBV5-6 to TRBJ2-5; no definite D call. This CDR3 comprises 13 residues. With 0 bases removed from V and 5 bases from J, the gap between germline ends came to 8 bases. Germline values: CDR1 SGHDT, CDR2 YYEEEE. CDR3 nucleotide sequence: TGTGCCAGCAGCTTGGACCCCGGGGAGACCCAGTACTTC. Residues: CASSLDPGETQYF.

The J gene is TRBJ2-3, the V gene TRBV12-3 or TRBV12-4, with a weak D call TRBD1 (6 bases). V lost 4 bases to trimming and J lost 2 bases, with 13 bases between them. CDR3 size: 15 residues. CDR3 in DNA: TGTGCCAGCAGTTCCTGCCGGGACAACACAGATACGCAGTATTTT. Its protein is CASSSCRDNTDTQYF.

This clonotype was recorded a few times. This chain links TRBV20-1 with TRBJ2-1; D is possibly TRBD2 (6 bases). Germline CDR1 reads DFQATT; CDR2 reads SNEGSKA (reference sequence). Trimming took off 6 bases at V and 10 bases at J, with 28 bases between the two ends. The CDR3 runs to 16 residues. CDR3 in DNA: TGCAGTGCGACCTTTATACCCTCCGGGACTGGTAACGAGCAGTTCTTC. This sequence encodes CSATFIPSGTGNEQFF.

In its sample, this clonotype was seen a few times. The chain couples TRBV12-3 or TRBV12-4 to TRBJ1-1; D remains unclear. The CDR3 length is 14 residues. The V and J ends lost 3 bases and 2 bases respectively, with 10 bases between them. Here the CDR3 DNA reads TGTGCCAGCAGTTTGATCTCGGGTAACACTGAAGCTTTCTTT. Amino acid sequence: CASSLISGNTEAFF.

This clonotype is a singleton in its sample. Given a much more abundant clone one base away, this may be a read error. The V gene is TRBV12-3 or TRBV12-4, the J gene TRBJ2-7; D possibly corresponds to TRBD1 (5 bases). The CDR3 totals 14 residues. The chain's CDR3 is CATSLGVNSYEQYF. For the CDR3, the DNA is TGTGCCACCAGTTTAGGGGTCAACTCCTACGAGCAGTACTTC.

CDR3 DNA sequence: TGTGCCAGCAGTTTGCAAGGACATAGCTCCTACGAGCAGTACTTC. Translating gives CASSLQGHSSYEQYF. This chain uses TRBV7-9 with TRBJ2-7, with D tentatively TRBD1 (5 bases). The CDR3 is 15 residues long. The V and J ends lost 6 bases and 0 bases respectively, with 15 bases between them. CDR1 is SEHNR, CDR2 FQNEAQ, per germline (reference sequence).

This clonotype was counted at least ten times. The chain employs TRBV10-3 and TRBJ2-2; D is possibly TRBD2 (6 bases). The CDR3 spans 14 residues. Trimming shortened V by 10 bases and J by 4 bases, and 16 bases separated the two germline ends. The V gene's germline CDR1 is ENHRY and CDR2 SYGVKD. The CDR3 protein is CATSAEGPTGELFF. The CDR3 DNA follows: TGTGCCACGAGCGCGGAGGGGCCCACCGGGGAGCTGTTTTTT.

This clonotype has a count of ten or more. The DNA of the CDR3 is TGTGCCAGCAGTGAGGCTAGCGGGAGGGTTCCCGGGGAGCTGTTTTTT. Residues: CASSEASGRVPGELFF. The chain combines TRBV2 with TRBJ2-2, with 12 positions matching TRBD2. V trimming: 3 bases; J trimming: 6 bases; junction bases outside the gene matches: 5. CDR3 length: 16 residues. Germline CDR1 and CDR2: SNHLY and FYNNEI.